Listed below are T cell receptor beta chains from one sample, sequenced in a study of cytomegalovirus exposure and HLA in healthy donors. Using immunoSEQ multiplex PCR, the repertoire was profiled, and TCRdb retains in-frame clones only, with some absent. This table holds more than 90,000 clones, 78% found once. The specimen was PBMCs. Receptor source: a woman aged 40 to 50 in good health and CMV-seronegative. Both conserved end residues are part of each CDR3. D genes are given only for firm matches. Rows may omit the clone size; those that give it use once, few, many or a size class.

cdr3_nt: TGTGCCAGCAGCGGAGACAGGGGGTGGGACTATGGCTACACCTTC
cdr3_aa: CASSGDRGWDYGYTF
clone_size: -
cdr3_length: 15
d_call: TRBD1
j_call: TRBJ1-2
v_call: TRBV7-9

cdr3_nt: TGTGCCAGCAGCTTTGCCAGCCCAGGGGCCGGTGAAGCTTTCTTT
cdr3_aa: CASSFASPGAGEAFF
clone_size: -
cdr3_length: 15
d_call: -
j_call: TRBJ1-1
v_call: TRBV7-9

cdr3_nt: TGTGCCAGCAGGGAGGGGTGGGGCACTGAAGCTTTCTTT
cdr3_aa: CASREGWGTEAFF
clone_size: few
cdr3_length: 13
d_call: -
j_call: TRBJ1-1
v_call: TRBV27

cdr3_nt: TGTGCCAGCAGTCCGCCGGGACAGGCATTCGGCGAGCAGTACTTC
cdr3_aa: CASSPPGQAFGEQYF
clone_size: few
cdr3_length: 15
d_call: TRBD1
j_call: TRBJ2-7
v_call: TRBV6-5

cdr3_nt: TGTGCCAGTAGTATTAAGGGACATTCCTCCTACGAGCAGTACTTC
cdr3_aa: CASSIKGHSSYEQYF
clone_size: -
cdr3_length: 15
d_call: -
j_call: TRBJ2-7
v_call: TRBV19

cdr3_nt: TGTGCCAGCAGCTCAGGGGGCTCGAACACTGAAGCTTTCTTT
cdr3_aa: CASSSGGSNTEAFF
clone_size: -
cdr3_length: 14
d_call: TRBD1
j_call: TRBJ1-1
v_call: TRBV7-6

cdr3_nt: TGTGCCAGCAGCTCCTCAGGGAGGCTTACGGGCTACACCTTC
cdr3_aa: CASSSSGRLTGYTF
clone_size: once
cdr3_length: 14
d_call: -
j_call: TRBJ1-2
v_call: TRBV27

cdr3_nt: TGTGCCAGCAGTGTACTAGCGGGAGTTTCGTCCGCAGATACGCAGTATTTT
cdr3_aa: CASSVLAGVSSADTQYF
clone_size: -
cdr3_length: 17
d_call: TRBD2
j_call: TRBJ2-3
v_call: TRBV6-4

cdr3_nt: TGCAGCGTTGGGACAACTGAAGCTTTCTTT
cdr3_aa: CSVGTTEAFF
clone_size: -
cdr3_length: 10
d_call: -
j_call: TRBJ1-1
v_call: TRBV29-1

cdr3_nt: TGTGCCAGCAGCTTGGGCTCCGGGGCCAACGTCCTGACTTTC
cdr3_aa: CASSLGSGANVLTF
clone_size: -
cdr3_length: 14
d_call: -
j_call: TRBJ2-6
v_call: TRBV7-9

cdr3_nt: TGCGCCAGCACATGGACTAGCGGGAGATCATCAGAGACCCAGTACTTC
cdr3_aa: CASTWTSGRSSETQYF
clone_size: -
cdr3_length: 16
d_call: TRBD2
j_call: TRBJ2-5
v_call: TRBV5-1

cdr3_nt: TGTGCCAGCAGTTACTGGACTAGCGGGATCCCTGGGGCCAACGTCCTGACTTTC
cdr3_aa: CASSYWTSGIPGANVLTF
clone_size: -
cdr3_length: 18
d_call: TRBD2
j_call: TRBJ2-6
v_call: TRBV27

cdr3_nt: TGTGCCAGCAGTTGGGGGGGCTCCGTGGGACTTGAGCAGTTCTTC
cdr3_aa: CASSWGGSVGLEQFF
clone_size: -
cdr3_length: 15
d_call: -
j_call: TRBJ2-1
v_call: TRBV6-5

cdr3_nt: TGTGCCAGCAGTGAAAGCGAAAACTATGGCTACACCTTC
cdr3_aa: CASSESENYGYTF
clone_size: -
cdr3_length: 13
d_call: -
j_call: TRBJ1-2
v_call: TRBV2

cdr3_nt: TGCGCCAGCAGCCTAAGTGGAGGCGGGAGAGCTGATACGCAGTATTTT
cdr3_aa: CASSLSGGGRADTQYF
clone_size: -
cdr3_length: 16
d_call: TRBD2
j_call: TRBJ2-3
v_call: TRBV4-1

cdr3_nt: TGTGCCAGCAGCTTACCCGTTTACGAGCAGTACTTC
cdr3_aa: CASSLPVYEQYF
clone_size: -
cdr3_length: 12
d_call: -
j_call: TRBJ2-7
v_call: TRBV7-2

cdr3_nt: TGTGCCAGCACGGTCGGGGCCGGCGGGAGATCTAACACCGGGGAGCTGTTTTTT
cdr3_aa: CASTVGAGGRSNTGELFF
clone_size: -
cdr3_length: 18
d_call: TRBD2
j_call: TRBJ2-2
v_call: TRBV7-9

cdr3_nt: TGCGCCAGCAGCCAAGGGGCTGATACGGACAGGACCACCACTGAAGCTTTCTTT
cdr3_aa: CASSQGADTDRTTTEAFF
clone_size: -
cdr3_length: 18
d_call: TRBD1
j_call: TRBJ1-1
v_call: TRBV4-1

cdr3_nt: TGTGCCAGCAGCCAAGAGGTGGGCTGGTACGAGCAGTACTTC
cdr3_aa: CASSQEVGWYEQYF
clone_size: -
cdr3_length: 14
d_call: -
j_call: TRBJ2-7
v_call: TRBV4-2

cdr3_nt: TGTGCCAGCAGCTTAGCTACGAACACTGAAGCTTTCTTT
cdr3_aa: CASSLATNTEAFF
clone_size: once
cdr3_length: 13
d_call: -
j_call: TRBJ1-1
v_call: TRBV11-2

cdr3_nt: TGCGCCAGCAGCTTGGTTCGCCTAGCGGGATCGGCTGGGCAGTTCTTC
cdr3_aa: CASSLVRLAGSAGQFF
clone_size: -
cdr3_length: 16
d_call: TRBD2
j_call: TRBJ2-1
v_call: TRBV5-1

cdr3_nt: TGTGCCAGCAAAACCGAGGACAGTAGGAACACTGAAGCTTTCTTT
cdr3_aa: CASKTEDSRNTEAFF
clone_size: few
cdr3_length: 15
d_call: -
j_call: TRBJ1-1
v_call: TRBV6-4

cdr3_nt: TGTGCCAGCAGCCTAGCGGGAGGTACCTACAATGAGCAGTTCTTC
cdr3_aa: CASSLAGGTYNEQFF
clone_size: -
cdr3_length: 15
d_call: TRBD2
j_call: TRBJ2-1
v_call: TRBV6-5

cdr3_nt: TGCGCCAGCAGTGAAGGTTCTAGGACTAGCGGGAGTCTGGAGACCCAGTACTTC
cdr3_aa: CASSEGSRTSGSLETQYF
clone_size: -
cdr3_length: 18
d_call: TRBD2
j_call: TRBJ2-5
v_call: TRBV10-1

cdr3_nt: TGTGCCAGCAGGGAGGGGACAGTTAATTCACCCCTCCACTTT
cdr3_aa: CASREGTVNSPLHF
clone_size: -
cdr3_length: 14
d_call: TRBD1
j_call: TRBJ1-6
v_call: TRBV28

cdr3_nt: TGTGCCAGTAGCGATTACCGGGACAGTCCTGTTAATGAGCAGTTCTTC
cdr3_aa: CASSDYRDSPVNEQFF
clone_size: -
cdr3_length: 16
d_call: TRBD1
j_call: TRBJ2-1
v_call: TRBV19